This TCR beta chain originates from a study of metastatic and nonmetastatic thyroid tumors. Study context: Repertoires from blood and tumor or nodule tissue of malignant and benign thyroid patients were compared.

Germline loops: CDR1 MNHEY, CDR2 SMNVEV (reference sequence). This CDR3 is built from 15 residues. Thyroid surgery took place with no prior treatment in any patient. TCRdb used MiXCR to call clones anew from the PCR reads. Of roughly 42,000 clones in the sample, approximately 19% were seen once. About this clone: At one end the junction does not follow the germline gene, possibly because of a read error.

The receptor was derived from a female donor with papillary thyroid cancer or a benign thyroid nodule (not recorded which). Some clones in this sample may be carry-over from other donors' samples. The chain combines TRBV27 with TRBJ1-2, with no clear D. Material for sequencing was tumor tissue. CDR3 sequence reads: CASILSLSSQLCYTF. The CDR3 coding sequence is TGTGCCAGCATTTTATCTCTTTCCAGTCAGCTCTGCTACACCTTC.